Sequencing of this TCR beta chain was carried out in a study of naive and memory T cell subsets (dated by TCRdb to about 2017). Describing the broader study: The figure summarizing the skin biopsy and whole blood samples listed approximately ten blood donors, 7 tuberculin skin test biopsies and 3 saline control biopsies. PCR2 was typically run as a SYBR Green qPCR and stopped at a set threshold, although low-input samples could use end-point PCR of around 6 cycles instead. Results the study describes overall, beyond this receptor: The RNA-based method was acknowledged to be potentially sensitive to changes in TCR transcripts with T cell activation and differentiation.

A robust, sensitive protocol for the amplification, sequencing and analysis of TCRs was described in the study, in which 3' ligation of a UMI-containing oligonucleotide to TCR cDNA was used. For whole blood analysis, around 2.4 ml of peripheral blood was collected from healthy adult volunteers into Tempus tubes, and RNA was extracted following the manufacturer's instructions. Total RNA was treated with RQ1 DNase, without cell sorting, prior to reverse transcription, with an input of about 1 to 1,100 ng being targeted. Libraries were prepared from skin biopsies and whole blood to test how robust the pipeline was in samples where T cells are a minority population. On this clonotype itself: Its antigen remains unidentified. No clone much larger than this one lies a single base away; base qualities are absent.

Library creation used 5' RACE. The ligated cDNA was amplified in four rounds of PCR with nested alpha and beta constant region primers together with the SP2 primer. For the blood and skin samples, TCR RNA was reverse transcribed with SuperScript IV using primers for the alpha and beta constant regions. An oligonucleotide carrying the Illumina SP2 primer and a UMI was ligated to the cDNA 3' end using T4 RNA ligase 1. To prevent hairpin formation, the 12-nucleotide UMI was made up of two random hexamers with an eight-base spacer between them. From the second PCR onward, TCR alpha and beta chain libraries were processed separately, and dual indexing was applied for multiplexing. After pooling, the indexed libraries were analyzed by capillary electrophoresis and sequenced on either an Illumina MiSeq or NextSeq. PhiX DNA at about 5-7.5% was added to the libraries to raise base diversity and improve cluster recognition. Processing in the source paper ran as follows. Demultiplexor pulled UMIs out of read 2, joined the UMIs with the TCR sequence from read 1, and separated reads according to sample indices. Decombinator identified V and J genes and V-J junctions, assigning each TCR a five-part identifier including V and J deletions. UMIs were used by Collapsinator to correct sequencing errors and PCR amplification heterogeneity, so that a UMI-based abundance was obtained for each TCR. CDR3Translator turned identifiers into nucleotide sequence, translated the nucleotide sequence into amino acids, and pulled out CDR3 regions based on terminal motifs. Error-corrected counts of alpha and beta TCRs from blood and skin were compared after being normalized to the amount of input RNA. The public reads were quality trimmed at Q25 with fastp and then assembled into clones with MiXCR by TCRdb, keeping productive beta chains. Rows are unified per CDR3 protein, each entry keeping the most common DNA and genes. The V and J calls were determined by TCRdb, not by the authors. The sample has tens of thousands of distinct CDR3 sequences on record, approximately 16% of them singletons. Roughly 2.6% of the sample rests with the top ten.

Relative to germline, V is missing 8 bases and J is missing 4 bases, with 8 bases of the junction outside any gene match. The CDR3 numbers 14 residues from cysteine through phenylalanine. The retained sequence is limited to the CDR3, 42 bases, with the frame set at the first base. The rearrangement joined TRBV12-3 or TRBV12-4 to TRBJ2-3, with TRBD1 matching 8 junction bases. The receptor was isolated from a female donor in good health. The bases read TGTGCCAGCGGCTTCCGACAGGGGTCAGATACGCAGTATTTT. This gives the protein CASGFRQGSDTQYF.